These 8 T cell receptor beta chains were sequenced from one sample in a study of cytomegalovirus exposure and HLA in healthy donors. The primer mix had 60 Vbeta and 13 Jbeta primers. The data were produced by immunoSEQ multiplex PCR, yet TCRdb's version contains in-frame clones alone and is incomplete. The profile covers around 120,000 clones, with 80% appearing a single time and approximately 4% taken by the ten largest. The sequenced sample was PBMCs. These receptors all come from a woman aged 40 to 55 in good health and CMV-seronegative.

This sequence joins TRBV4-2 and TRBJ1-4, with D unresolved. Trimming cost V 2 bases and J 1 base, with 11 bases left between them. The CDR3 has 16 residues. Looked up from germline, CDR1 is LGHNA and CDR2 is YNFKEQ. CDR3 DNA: TGTGCCAGCAGCCAACCGTGGAGCCGAACTAATGAAAAACTGTTTTTT. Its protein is CASSQPWSRTNEKLFF.

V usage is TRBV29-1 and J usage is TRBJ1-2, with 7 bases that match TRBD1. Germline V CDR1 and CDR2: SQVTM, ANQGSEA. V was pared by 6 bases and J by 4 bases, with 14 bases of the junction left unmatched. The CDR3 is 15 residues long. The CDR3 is CSVPPGTENPYGYTF. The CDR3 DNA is TGCAGCGTCCCCCCCGGGACAGAAAACCCCTATGGCTACACCTTC.

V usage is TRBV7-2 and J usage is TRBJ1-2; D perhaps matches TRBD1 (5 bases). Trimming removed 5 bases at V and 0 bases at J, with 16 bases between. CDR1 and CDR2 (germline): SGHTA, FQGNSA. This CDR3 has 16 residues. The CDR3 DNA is TGTGCCAGCAGCCGCGGCACCCCGGACACTAACTATGGCTACACCTTC. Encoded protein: CASSRGTPDTNYGYTF.

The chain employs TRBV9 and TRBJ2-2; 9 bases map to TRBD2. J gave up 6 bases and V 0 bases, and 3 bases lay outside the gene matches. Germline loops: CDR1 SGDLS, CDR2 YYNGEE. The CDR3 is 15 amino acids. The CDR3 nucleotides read TGTGCCAGCAGCGTAGGCGGGGGGGGTGCCGGGGAGCTGTTTTTT. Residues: CASSVGGGGAGELFF.

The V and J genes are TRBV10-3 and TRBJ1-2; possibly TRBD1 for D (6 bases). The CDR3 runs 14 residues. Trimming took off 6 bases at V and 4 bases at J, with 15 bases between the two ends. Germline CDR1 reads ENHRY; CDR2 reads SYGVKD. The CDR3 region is CAISSGDTVYGYTF. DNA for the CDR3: TGTGCCATCAGCTCCGGGGACACGGTCTATGGCTACACCTTC.

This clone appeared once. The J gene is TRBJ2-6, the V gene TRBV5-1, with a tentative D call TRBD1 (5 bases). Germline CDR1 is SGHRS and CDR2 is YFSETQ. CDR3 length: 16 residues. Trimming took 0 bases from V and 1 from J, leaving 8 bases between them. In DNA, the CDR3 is TGCGCCAGCAGCTTGGGACAGTCTTCTGGGGCCAACGTCCTGACTTTC. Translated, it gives CASSLGQSSGANVLTF. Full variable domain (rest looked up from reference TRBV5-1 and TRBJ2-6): KAGVTQTPRYLIKTRGQQVTLSCSPISGHRSVSWYQQTPGQGLQFLFEYFSETQRNKGNFPGRFSGRQFSNSRSEMNVSTLELGDSALYLCASSLGQSSGANVLTFGAGSRLTVL.

The CDR3 spells CASSQDSVRVYGANVLTF. As DNA, the CDR3 is TGCGCCAGCAGCCAAGATTCCGTCAGGGTGTATGGGGCCAACGTCCTGACTTTC. This sequence joins TRBV4-3 and TRBJ2-6, with D perhaps matching TRBD1 (5 bases). The V and J ends lost 0 bases and 3 bases respectively, with 15 bases between them. The CDR3 is made up of 18 amino acids. CDR1 is LGHNA, CDR2 YSLEER, per germline.

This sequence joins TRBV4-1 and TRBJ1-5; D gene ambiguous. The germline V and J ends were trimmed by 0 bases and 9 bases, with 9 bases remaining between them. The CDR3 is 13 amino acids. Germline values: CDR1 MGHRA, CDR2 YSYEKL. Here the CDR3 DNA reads TGCGCCAGCAGCCAAGAATATACTGGGCCCCAGCATTTT. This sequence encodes CASSQEYTGPQHF.